The 16 T cell receptor beta chains given below trace back to one sample, sequenced in a study of blood T cell repertoires in COVID-19. Assay used: immunoSEQ multiplex PCR; TCRdb lists only in-frame clones, some missing. The sample consists of some 150,000 clones, 65% to 85% of them appearing once. Sample: PBMCs or T cells enriched from blood (not recorded which). The receptor set was obtained from a woman in her fifties or sixties who had been exposed to COVID-19.

The CDR3 nucleotides read TGTGCTAGGGAGCACCCGGAAGACGGCTACACCTTC. Its translation is CAREHPEDGYTF. The rearrangement uses TRBV12-5 and TRBJ1-2; D unclear. V was trimmed by 9 bases and J by 8 bases, leaving 16 bases between them. Germline V gene data show CDR1 as LGHNT and CDR2 as FRNRAP. CDR3 length: 12 amino acids.

The V and J genes are TRBV5-1 and TRBJ2-1; 11 positions match TRBD1. Trimming cost V 5 bases and J 2 bases; bases outside gene matches: 6. The CDR3 is 16 amino acids. CDR1 and CDR2 (germline): SGHRS, YFSETQ. Here the CDR3 reads CASSLTGQGAYNEQFF. For the CDR3, the DNA is TGCGCCAGCAGTCTGACGGGACAGGGGGCCTACAATGAGCAGTTCTTC.

The V call is TRBV19, the J call TRBJ1-1; 11 bases fit TRBD1. The length of the CDR3 is 18 residues. Germline V gene data show CDR1 as LNHDA and CDR2 as SQIVND (reference sequence). With V trimmed by 6 bases and J by 2 bases, 14 bases remained unmatched. CDR3 region: CASSPGQGVVRRNTEAFF. In nucleotides, the CDR3 is TGTGCCAGTAGCCCGGGACAGGGGGTTGTCCGTCGTAACACTGAAGCTTTCTTT.

This clone was picked up many times. The CDR3 DNA reads as TGTGCCAGCAGTTTCGTCGGGAGCCGAAACACCATATATTTT. Its protein product is CASSFVGSRNTIYF. The V gene is TRBV7-9, the J gene TRBJ1-3; D is undetermined. V was trimmed by 6 bases and J by 5 bases, leaving 14 bases between them. The CDR3 runs to 14 residues. The V gene's germline CDR1 is SEHNR and CDR2 FQNEAQ (reference sequence).

The chain employs TRBV9 and TRBJ2-7; TRBD1 matches 10 bases. The V gene end was trimmed by 4 bases and the J gene end by 6 bases; junction bases not matched to a gene: 16. Per the germline V gene, CDR1 is SGDLS and CDR2 is YYNGEE. The CDR3 covers 17 residues. This CDR3 reads CASSPKSRQGAISEQYF. Here the CDR3 DNA reads TGTGCCAGCAGCCCCAAAAGTCGACAGGGGGCAATCTCCGAGCAGTACTTC.

This chain connects TRBV4-3 to TRBJ2-5, with D possibly being TRBD2 (5 bases). There are 14 residues in the CDR3. CDR1 is LGHNA and CDR2 is YSLEER in the germline V gene. Trimming shortened V by 1 base and J by 5 bases, and 11 bases separated the two germline ends. CDR3 bases: TGCGCCAGCAGCCAAGTTTTAGGACTTGAGACCCAGTACTTC. Its translation: CASSQVLGLETQYF.

The chain combines TRBV4-3 with TRBJ1-2, with a possible D match to TRBD1 (6 bases). This CDR3 is 13 amino acids long. Per the germline V gene, CDR1 is LGHNA and CDR2 is YSLEER. Trimming shortened V by 5 bases and J by 2 bases, and 9 bases separated the two germline ends. This chain's CDR3 is CASSGQLNYGYTF. The DNA for the CDR3 is TGCGCCAGCAGCGGACAGTTGAACTATGGCTACACCTTC.

This sequence joins TRBV7-9 and TRBJ2-1; TRBD2 matches 11 bases. CDR1 and CDR2 from the germline V gene are SEHNR and FQNEAQ (reference sequence). The CDR3 extends over 17 amino acids. With 8 bases clipped from V and 5 bases from J, the junction kept 14 bases outside the gene matches. CDR3 coding DNA: TGTGCCAGCGTCAAGGGTAGCGGGGGGGTTGTGGACAATGAGCAGTTCTTC. Encoded protein: CASVKGSGGVVDNEQFF.

The V gene is TRBV12-3 or TRBV12-4, the J gene TRBJ1-2; D call uncertain. CDR3 length: 13 residues. The germline V and J ends were trimmed by 2 bases and 4 bases, with 8 bases remaining between them. CDR3 sequence (DNA): TGTGCCAGCAGTTTACTGTCCTTCTATGGCTACACCTTC. Translation: CASSLLSFYGYTF.

The chain employs TRBV30 and TRBJ1-5, with a possible D match to TRBD1 (5 bases). The ends were cut back, 4 bases at V and 10 bases at J, with 17 bases in the middle. The CDR3 covers 13 residues. The germline V gene encodes CDR1 GTSNPN and CDR2 SVGIG (reference sequence). As DNA, the CDR3 is TGTGCCTGGAATACAGGACACCCAAGACCCCAGCATTTT. Residues: CAWNTGHPRPQHF.

The rearrangement joins TRBV6-5 to TRBJ1-5; possibly TRBD1 for D (6 bases). The CDR3 runs to 15 residues. V lost 7 bases and J 7 bases, leaving 20 bases between the germline ends. Germline-derived CDR1 and CDR2 are MNHEY and SVGAGI. The CDR3 region has the DNA TGTGCCAGCAATGGATCCGGGCCTAGGGGGCAGCCCCAGCATTTT. Encoded protein: CASNGSGPRGQPQHF.

V and J are TRBV11-2 and TRBJ2-5; TRBD2 aligns across 9 bases. The V gene end was trimmed by 1 base and the J gene end by 7 bases; junction bases not matched to a gene: 13. This CDR3 region has 17 residues. CDR1 and CDR2 from the germline V gene are SGHAT and FQNNGV. CDR3 bases: TGTGCCAGCAGCTTAGGAGGGCTAGCGGGGACTTGGGGGACCCAGTACTTC. Its protein product is CASSLGGLAGTWGTQYF.

V is TRBV6-4 and J is TRBJ2-1, with 9 nucleotides matching TRBD2. Germline V lookup: CDR1 MRHNA, CDR2 SNTAGT. J lost 5 bases, V lost 5 bases, and 10 bases had no gene match. The CDR3 extends over 16 amino acids. The CDR3 bases are TGTGCCAGCAGTCAACTAGCGGGTGCTTCGGACAATGAGCAGTTCTTC. It encodes CASSQLAGASDNEQFF.

The rearrangement joins TRBV6-2 or TRBV6-3 to TRBJ2-1; D is possibly TRBD1 (6 bases). The CDR3 length is 11 residues. V shed 6 bases and J shed 8 bases, with 8 bases lying between them. Germline lookup yields CDR1 MNHEY and CDR2 SVGEGT. The CDR3 protein is CASSQGYEQFF. CDR3 DNA: TGTGCCAGCAGCCAGGGGTATGAGCAGTTCTTC.

The chain links TRBV10-2 to TRBJ1-5, with D possibly being TRBD1 (5 bases). The germline gives CDR1 WSHSY, CDR2 SAAADI. The CDR3 spans 15 residues. V lost 6 bases, J lost 5 bases, and 17 bases lay in between. In nucleotides, the CDR3 is TGCGCCAGCAGCGGGGGGACTGGGGATCATCAGCCCCAGCATTTT. Translating it yields CASSGGTGDHQPQHF.

This rearrangement joins TRBV4-3 to TRBJ1-1; D call uncertain. The V and J ends lost 2 bases and 7 bases respectively, with 11 bases between them. Germline V gives CDR1 LGHNA, CDR2 YSLEER. The CDR3 runs 13 residues. This chain's CDR3 is CASSQSTTSEAFF. CDR3 DNA: TGCGCCAGCAGCCAATCCACCACCAGTGAAGCTTTCTTT.